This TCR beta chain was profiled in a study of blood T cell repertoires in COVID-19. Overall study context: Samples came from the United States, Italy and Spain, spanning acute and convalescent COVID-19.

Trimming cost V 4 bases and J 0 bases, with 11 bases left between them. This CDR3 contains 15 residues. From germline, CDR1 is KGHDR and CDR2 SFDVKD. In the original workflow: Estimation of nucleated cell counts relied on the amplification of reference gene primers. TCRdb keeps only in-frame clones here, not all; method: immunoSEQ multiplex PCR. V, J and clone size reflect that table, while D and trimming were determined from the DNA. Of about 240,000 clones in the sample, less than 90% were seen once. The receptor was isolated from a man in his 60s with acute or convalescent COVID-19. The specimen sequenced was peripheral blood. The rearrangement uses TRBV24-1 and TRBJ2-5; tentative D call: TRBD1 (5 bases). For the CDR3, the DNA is TGTGCCACCAGTGACCCTGACAGCAACCAAGAGACCCAGTACTTC. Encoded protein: CATSDPDSNQETQYF.